Sequencing of this T cell receptor (beta chain) was carried out in a study of blood T cells in healthy people across ages. Study-wide results and caveats: When set beside aged donors, long-lived donors presented more naive CD4+ cells and higher diversity. Donor CMV infection status was unknown, possibly confounding age-related changes in expanded clonotypes.

CDR1 and CDR2 (germline): SGHRS, YFSETQ. With 0 bases removed from V and 6 bases from J, the gap between germline ends came to 6 bases. The CDR3 contains 12 residues. This clonotype occurred many times. The antigen is unknown. The use of a sample-barcoded 5' primer and a J-beta primer mix characterized a second PCR of roughly 6 to 11 cycles. Researchers report that a template-switch adaptor with 12 random nucleotides tagged each cDNA molecule. Every sample returned 2.5 million or more CDR3-containing paired-end reads. TCRdb itself ran the 5' RACE reads through MiXCR, one entry per CDR3 protein. The sample consists of roughly 700,000 distinct CDR3 sequences, about 32% of them appearing once.

V and J are TRBV5-1 and TRBJ1-2, with no clear D. The clonotype originates from a woman aged 80 or over in good health. Material: blood. In DNA form, the CDR3 reads TGCGCCAGCAGCTTGGGGGGTCATGGCTACACCTTC. It yields the protein CASSLGGHGYTF.